This is a list of T cell receptor beta chains from one sample in a study of CD8+ T cells in alopecia areata. Sequencing used immunoSEQ multiplex PCR; TCRdb keeps in-frame clones, though not all of them. The repertoire includes more than 150,000 clones, 50% to 60% of them detected once, and roughly 14% sits in the top ten. Sample: CD4+ T cells sorted from blood, taken at week 0. These receptors originate from a human donor with alopecia areata. Both conserved end residues are part of each CDR3. D genes are given only for firm matches. Rows give clone size only sometimes, using once, few, many, or a class for an expanded clone.

CDR3nt,CDR3aa,v_gene,len,j_gene,abundance,d_gene
TGTGCCAGCAGCCCTACTACGGTGAGGGGGTACAATGAGCAGTTCTTC,CASSPTTVRGYNEQFF,TRBV5-6,16,TRBJ2-1,NA,NA
TGTGCCTGGAGTCTACATTATGGCTACACCTTC,CAWSLHYGYTF,TRBV30,11,TRBJ1-2,NA,NA
TGTGCCAGCAGCTTCACCGATTTCACAGATACGCAGTATTTT,CASSFTDFTDTQYF,TRBV7-9,14,TRBJ2-3,NA,NA
TGTGCCATCAAACCCGGCAGGGACAGGTACGAGCAGTACTTC,CAIKPGRDRYEQYF,TRBV10-3,14,TRBJ2-7,NA,TRBD1
TGTGCCAGCAGTGGCCCGGGACAGTCGACATTGAACACTGAAGCTTTCTTT,CASSGPGQSTLNTEAFF,TRBV2,17,TRBJ1-1,NA,TRBD1
TGTGCCAGCAGCAAGTTTGGCAGGGCGGGAGAGACCCAGTACTTC,CASSKFGRAGETQYF,TRBV21-1,15,TRBJ2-5,once,NA
TGTGCCATCGGTGGAAGACAGGGGGCGCGTGGCACCGGGGAGCTGTTTTTT,CAIGGRQGARGTGELFF,TRBV10-3,17,TRBJ2-2,NA,TRBD1
TGTGCCAGTAGTGCCACAGGGGGATCGAATCAGCCCCAGCATTTT,CASSATGGSNQPQHF,TRBV19,15,TRBJ1-5,NA,TRBD1
TGCAGCGCCCGCGATGAAAAACTGTTTTTT,CSARDEKLFF,TRBV29-1,10,TRBJ1-4,few,NA
TGTGCCAGCTCACCACGACACGCTAATGAAAAACTGTTTTTT,CASSPRHANEKLFF,TRBV18,14,TRBJ1-4,NA,NA
TGTGCCAGCATAGCGGGGGACAGGGGCAACGAGCAGTACTTC,CASIAGDRGNEQYF,TRBV6-6,14,TRBJ2-7,NA,NA
TGTGCCAGCAGACCGCGGACCATGAACACTGAAGCTTTCTTT,CASRPRTMNTEAFF,TRBV7-2,14,TRBJ1-1,NA,NA
TGCAGCGCAAGGTTGGCAACGGGGAACACTGAAGCTTTCTTT,CSARLATGNTEAFF,TRBV29-1,14,TRBJ1-1,few,NA
TGCAGCGTTGCCCTAGGGGGAACTGAGTACGAGCAGTACTTC,CSVALGGTEYEQYF,TRBV29-1,14,TRBJ2-7,NA,NA
TGCGCCAGCAGACCGGAGAGAGTCCAGTACTTC,CASRPERVQYF,TRBV5-1,11,TRBJ2-5,NA,NA
TGTGCCAGCAGCGTAGGGGTGGCGGCGAACACCGGGGAGCTGTTTTTT,CASSVGVAANTGELFF,TRBV9,16,TRBJ2-2,NA,NA
TGTGCCTGGAGTGTACAAACAGGGTACACTGAAGCTTTCTTT,CAWSVQTGYTEAFF,TRBV30,14,TRBJ1-1,NA,NA
TGCGCCAGCAGCTTGGGACGGGGAGTCAATGAGCAGTTCTTC,CASSLGRGVNEQFF,TRBV5-1,14,TRBJ2-1,NA,NA
TGTGCCATCAGGACCGGGACGACCTCTAATTCACCCCTCCACTTT,CAIRTGTTSNSPLHF,TRBV10-3,15,TRBJ1-6,NA,NA
TGTGCCAGCAGCTTAGTTGGGAGGGGAGGGACCGCTGAAGCTTTCTTT,CASSLVGRGGTAEAFF,TRBV7-9,16,TRBJ1-1,NA,NA
TGTGCCAGCAGTGAAAGGGGGATGGGTTTACCTCTCGAGCAGTACTTC,CASSERGMGLPLEQYF,TRBV6-1,16,TRBJ2-7,few,NA
TGCAGCGTCGGACGGGACAGGAATCAGCCCCAGCATTTT,CSVGRDRNQPQHF,TRBV29-1,13,TRBJ1-5,NA,TRBD1
TGTGCCTGGAGGTGGAAAGGAACTATCTATGGCTACACCTTC,CAWRWKGTIYGYTF,TRBV30,14,TRBJ1-2,NA,NA
TGTGCCAGCTCACCAAAGGCCGGGGAGCTGTTTTTT,CASSPKAGELFF,TRBV18,12,TRBJ2-2,NA,NA
TGCGCCAGCAGCCCTGTACCCCAGACAGTGCACGAGCAGTACTTC,CASSPVPQTVHEQYF,TRBV5-1,15,TRBJ2-7,NA,NA
TGCGCCAGCAGCCAAGACAGGTCCCTGTACTTC,CASSQDRSLYF,TRBV4-1,11,TRBJ2-7,NA,NA
TGTGCCAGCAGTTACGGGGGTGCGAACACTGAAGCTTTCTTT,CASSYGGANTEAFF,TRBV6-6,14,TRBJ1-1,NA,NA
TGTGCCTGGAGTGTCGGGGACAGGGTATCATTGGGCACTGAAGCTTTCTTT,CAWSVGDRVSLGTEAFF,TRBV30,17,TRBJ1-1,NA,TRBD1
TGCGCCAGCAGCTTCGGCCAAAATTCACCCCTCCACTTT,CASSFGQNSPLHF,TRBV5-1,13,TRBJ1-6,NA,NA
TGCAGCGCCGGACAGGGGGCGAACACCGGGGAGCTGTTTTTT,CSAGQGANTGELFF,TRBV29-1,14,TRBJ2-2,few,TRBD1
TGTGCCAGCAGCTTAGGATGGGGAGATGAATCACCCCTCCACTTT,CASSLGWGDESPLHF,TRBV7-6,15,TRBJ1-6,NA,NA
TGTGCCTGGAGTGTAAATGGGGGTAATTCACCCCTCCACTTT,CAWSVNGGNSPLHF,TRBV30,14,TRBJ1-6,NA,NA
TGCAGCGTTGGGGAGTACAGGAAGAACACTGAAGCTTTCTTT,CSVGEYRKNTEAFF,TRBV29-1,14,TRBJ1-1,NA,NA
TGCGCCAGCCGGCGTGGGACCAAAGAGACCCAGTACTTC,CASRRGTKETQYF,TRBV5-1,13,TRBJ2-5,few,NA
TGTGCCAGCAGCCAGGAGGGATGGGGGGCGAGTGAGCCCCAGCATTTT,CASSQEGWGASEPQHF,TRBV4-2,16,TRBJ1-5,NA,NA
TGTGCCAGCACCCTGAGCCTAACCGGGGACGAGCAGTACTTC,CASTLSLTGDEQYF,TRBV11-2,14,TRBJ2-7,few,NA
TGCAGCGTGCAACCGGGACAGGGTACCAACGAGCAGTACTTC,CSVQPGQGTNEQYF,TRBV29-1,14,TRBJ2-7,few,TRBD1
TGTGCCAGCAGCTCGACACCTAACTATGGCTACACCTTC,CASSSTPNYGYTF,TRBV11-1,13,TRBJ1-2,few,NA
TGTGCCTGGAGCCTACAGGGCGGCACTGAAGCTTTCTTT,CAWSLQGGTEAFF,TRBV30,13,TRBJ1-1,NA,NA
TGTGCCTGGAGTGTGTCGACCGGGGCTTTCTTT,CAWSVSTGAFF,TRBV30,11,TRBJ1-1,NA,NA
TGTGCCAGCAGCTTAGCGAAGGGTATTGGCTACACCTTC,CASSLAKGIGYTF,TRBV7-2,13,TRBJ1-2,NA,NA
TGTGCCAGCACCTCCACAGATACGCAGTATTTT,CASTSTDTQYF,TRBV7-6,11,TRBJ2-3,NA,NA
TGCAGCGTTTCCGGGTTAGGAGGAGTCCAAGAGACCCAGTACTTC,CSVSGLGGVQETQYF,TRBV29-1,15,TRBJ2-5,NA,NA
TGCAGCGTGGGCCTGAGGGGGCGGGAGACCCAGTACTTC,CSVGLRGRETQYF,TRBV29-1,13,TRBJ2-5,NA,TRBD1
TGTGCCAGCAGTGAAGACCAGGGCCCAGATACGCAGTATTTT,CASSEDQGPDTQYF,TRBV28,14,TRBJ2-3,NA,NA
TGTGCCTGGAGGCTTGAAGGGAGGTCGGCCCTCCACTTT,CAWRLEGRSALHF,TRBV30,13,TRBJ1-6,NA,NA
TGCAGCCCCGCCGGGACAGGGGGCGCAGCTTTCTTT,CSPAGTGGAAFF,TRBV29-1,12,TRBJ1-1,once,TRBD1
TGTGCCAGCAGCTCCGCGGGGGCGGATACGCAGTATTTT,CASSSAGADTQYF,TRBV7-9,13,TRBJ2-3,few,NA
TGCAGCGTTGAAGATCAGGGCGGGCGCTATGGCTACACCTTC,CSVEDQGGRYGYTF,TRBV29-1,14,TRBJ1-2,NA,NA
TGTGCCAGCAGCGCCGCGGGAAATCAGCCCCAGCATTTT,CASSAAGNQPQHF,TRBV9,13,TRBJ1-5,NA,NA
TGTGCCAGCAGCTTGGTGAGACAGAGGAACACTGAAGCTTTCTTT,CASSLVRQRNTEAFF,TRBV5-6,15,TRBJ1-1,NA,NA
TGTGCCTCCTCGGATTATGGCAATCAGCCCCAGCATTTT,CASSDYGNQPQHF,TRBV19,13,TRBJ1-5,NA,NA